Following are 20 T cell receptor beta chains from one sample sequenced in a study of lymphopenia after photon versus proton radiotherapy. The repertoire was sequenced with immunoSEQ multiplex PCR; TCRdb's copy has only in-frame clones and lacks some. The repertoire holds around 70,000 clones, with roughly 91% as singletons. Sequencing used peripheral blood, obtained from a patient treated with photon-based radiotherapy. The receptors derive from a woman in her 70s with pancreatic cancer.

The J gene is TRBJ2-7, the V gene TRBV20-1; D unresolved. The V gene's germline CDR1 is DFQATT and CDR2 SNEGSKA (reference sequence). V lost 3 bases and J lost 6, with 9 bases in between. There are 11 residues in the CDR3. This chain's CDR3 is CSASASGEQYF. CDR3 bases: TGCAGTGCTAGTGCGTCGGGCGAGCAGTACTTC.

J is TRBJ1-1 and V is TRBV29-1; D unresolved. Germline CDR1 is SQVTM and CDR2 is ANQGSEA. The CDR3 spans 17 residues. Trimming removed 3 bases at V and 5 bases at J, with 25 bases between. CDR3: CSVDPYLQIPQKTEAFF. The CDR3, as DNA: TGCAGCGTTGACCCCTACCTACAAATCCCCCAAAAGACTGAAGCTTTCTTT.

The V call is TRBV7-8, the J call TRBJ2-2, with D uncertain. CDR3 length: 13 residues. Trimming shortened V by 5 bases and J by 9 bases, and 13 bases separated the two germline ends. The germline CDR1 and CDR2 sequences are SGHVS and FQNEAQ. The CDR3 DNA follows: TGTGCCAGCAGCCCCCAGGCTCCCCGGGAGCTGTTTTTT. Translating gives CASSPQAPRELFF.

The chain couples TRBV2 to TRBJ2-7; TRBD2 aligns across 9 bases. The CDR3 has 14 residues. Germline loops: CDR1 SNHLY, CDR2 FYNNEI. Germline trimming cut 6 bases from V and 4 bases from J; bases unmatched to any gene: 7. CDR3 bases: TGTGCCAGCAGCAAACAGGGACTAGCTTACGAGCAGTACTTC. It specifies CASSKQGLAYEQYF.

The J gene is TRBJ2-7, the V gene TRBV7-3; D assignment may be TRBD1 or TRBD2 (5 bases each). The length of the CDR3 is 15 residues. Trimming took off 2 bases at V and 3 bases at J, with 14 bases between the two ends. Germline values: CDR1 SGHTA, CDR2 FQGTGA. The CDR3 loop reads CASSLEGIGGYEQYF. The CDR3 nucleotides read TGTGCCAGCAGCTTAGAGGGCATTGGGGGCTACGAGCAGTACTTC.

This chain joins TRBV19 and TRBJ2-1, with TRBD2 identical over 10 bases. Trimming at V came to 5 bases and at J to 2 bases, leaving 3 bases not matched to a gene. This CDR3 region has 15 residues. Germline V gene data show CDR1 as LNHDA and CDR2 as SQIVND (reference sequence). CDR3 sequence: CASSSSGRAYNEQFF. The CDR3 coding sequence is TGTGCCAGTAGTTCCAGCGGGAGGGCCTACAATGAGCAGTTCTTC.

The chain couples TRBV10-1 to TRBJ2-1; the D is unclear. Trimming shortened V by 1 base and J by 6 bases, and 7 bases separated the two germline ends. CDR1 is WNHNN, CDR2 SYGVQD, per germline (reference sequence). This CDR3 is built from 13 residues. CDR3 coding DNA: TGCGCCAGCAGTGAGTTTGGGGTCAATGAGCAGTTCTTC. Its translation: CASSEFGVNEQFF.

Of note for this clone: The same CDR3 arises from other DNA sequences in this sample as well. The gene calls are TRBV5-1 and TRBJ1-4; perhaps TRBD1 as D (5 bases). The germline V gene encodes CDR1 SGHRS and CDR2 YFSETQ. There are 15 residues in the CDR3. V was clipped by 5 bases and J by 10 bases, with 21 bases between them. CDR3 sequence: CASSETGLTGGKLFF. In DNA form, the CDR3 reads TGCGCCAGCAGTGAAACGGGGCTAACCGGGGGAAAACTGTTTTTT. Supplemented by reference TRBV5-1 and TRBJ1-4, the full variable domain reads KAGVTQTPRYLIKTRGQQVTLSCSPISGHRSVSWYQQTPGQGLQFLFEYFSETQRNKGNFPGRFSGRQFSNSRSEMNVSTLELGDSALYLCASSETGLTGGKLFFGSGTQLSVL.

This sequence joins TRBV7-9 and TRBJ1-4; a possible D gene is TRBD1 (6 bases). Between the trimmed V and J ends, which lost 5 bases and 0 bases, there was a span of 16 bases. CDR1 SEHNR and CDR2 FQNEAQ come from the germline V gene (reference sequence). CDR3 size: 17 residues. CDR3 sequence (DNA): TGTGCCAGCAGCGTCGCCGGGACATATGCAACTAATGAAAAACTGTTTTTT. Protein: CASSVAGTYATNEKLFF.

This chain connects TRBV16 to TRBJ1-3; D remains ambiguous. CDR1 is KGHSY, CDR2 FQNENV, per germline. Deletions cut 2 bases from V and 2 bases from J, with 22 bases between. CDR3 length: 19 amino acids. CDR3 sequence: CASSQGISVVKPTGNTIYF. CDR3 in DNA: TGTGCCAGCAGCCAAGGGATCTCGGTAGTGAAACCGACTGGAAACACCATATATTTT.

The chain uses TRBV9 and TRBJ1-3, with D possibly matching TRBD1 (5 bases). Trimming pared 0 bases from V and 7 bases from J, leaving 8 bases between. Germline loops: CDR1 SGDLS, CDR2 YYNGEE. The CDR3 runs to 13 residues. The CDR3 DNA is TGTGCCAGCAGCGTAGGGGGGAGGAACACCATATATTTT. This encodes CASSVGGRNTIYF. The variable domain in full, completed from reference TRBV9 and TRBJ1-3, reads DSGVTQTPKHLITATGQRVTLRCSPRSGDLSVYWYQQSLDQGLQFLIQYYNGEERAKGNILERFSAQQFPDLHSELNLSSLELGDSALYFCASSVGGRNTIYFGEGSWLTVV.

This chain joins TRBV5-4 and TRBJ2-1; D is uncertain. The CDR3 has 16 residues. Trimming shortened V by 4 bases and J by 3 bases, and 17 bases separated the two germline ends. CDR1 SGHNT and CDR2 YYREEE come from the germline V gene (reference sequence). CDR3 residues: CASSAELGSRYNEQFF. The CDR3 nucleotides read TGTGCCAGCAGCGCGGAGCTAGGTAGTCGCTACAATGAGCAGTTCTTC.

This clone has just one count. This chain uses TRBV29-1 with TRBJ2-2; no firm D call. Trimming shortened V by 3 bases and J by 7 bases, and 9 bases separated the two germline ends. CDR1 and CDR2 from the germline V gene are SQVTM and ANQGSEA. This CDR3 comprises 12 residues. The CDR3 spells CSVDGEGGELFF. The DNA for the CDR3 is TGCAGCGTTGATGGGGAAGGCGGGGAGCTGTTTTTT.

In nucleotides, the CDR3 is TGTGCCAGCAGTTACTCGGACAGGGCCTACGAGCAGTACTTC. Residues: CASSYSDRAYEQYF. The chain recombines TRBV6-5 with TRBJ2-7; TRBD1 matches at 8 bases. CDR3 length: 14 amino acids. Unmatched junction bases numbered 0, after V lost 0 bases and J lost 2 bases. Germline CDR1 and CDR2: MNHEY and SVGAGI.

This clone was seen a single time. V and J are TRBV27 and TRBJ2-7; perhaps D is TRBD1 or TRBD2 (5 bases each). The CDR3 has 15 residues. Germline V gives CDR1 MNHEY, CDR2 SMNVEV (reference sequence). Trimming took off 6 bases at V and 2 bases at J, with 17 bases between the two ends. The DNA for the CDR3 is TGTGCCAGCAGCCCAACGACTGGGGGTACCTACGAGCAGTACTTC. Protein sequence: CASSPTTGGTYEQYF.

V is TRBV6-5 and J is TRBJ2-5, with D unresolved. CDR1 and CDR2 (germline): MNHEY, SVGAGI. V lost 0 bases to trimming and J lost 5 bases, with 13 bases between them. This CDR3 is 15 amino acids long. The chain's CDR3 is CASSYSTAPRETQYF. The CDR3, as DNA: TGTGCCAGCAGTTACTCTACAGCCCCCAGGGAGACCCAGTACTTC.

The rearrangement links TRBV5-1 to TRBJ2-1; TRBD2 matches at 11 bases. CDR3 length equals 16 residues. CDR1 is SGHRS, CDR2 YFSETQ, per germline. V was clipped by 4 bases and J by 7 bases; unmatched bases: 10. The CDR3 nucleotides read TGCGCCAGCAGCCCTATGCTAGCGGGAGGTGGGAATGAGCAGTTCTTC. Protein sequence: CASSPMLAGGGNEQFF.

The table lists this clone with a count of one. The genes are TRBV9 and TRBJ1-2, with D perhaps matching TRBD1 (5 bases). The V gene's germline CDR1 is SGDLS and CDR2 YYNGEE. This CDR3 has 14 residues. Trimming cost V 3 bases and J 4 bases, with 13 bases left between them. CDR3 loop: CASSAGPDAYGYTF. The CDR3 DNA reads as TGTGCCAGCAGCGCGGGACCGGACGCCTATGGCTACACCTTC.

J is TRBJ1-4 and V is TRBV30; D is uncertain. Germline V gives CDR1 GTSNPN, CDR2 SVGIG (reference sequence). The length of the CDR3 is 17 residues. Trimming left V 5 bases short and J 4 bases short, with 23 bases between. The CDR3 DNA follows: TGTGCCTGGCACTCCGATGACTCACGGTTGGGTAATGAAAAACTGTTTTTT. Translated: CAWHSDDSRLGNEKLFF.

The chain links TRBV4-2 to TRBJ2-1, with 11 positions matching TRBD2. From germline, CDR1 is LGHNA and CDR2 YNFKEQ. The CDR3 runs 17 residues. The J segment lost 4 bases and the V segment lost 4 bases, leaving 9 bases of the junction unmatched. CDR3: CASSPRLAGNTYNEQFF. The CDR3 bases are TGTGCCAGCAGCCCCCGACTAGCGGGAAACACATACAATGAGCAGTTCTTC.